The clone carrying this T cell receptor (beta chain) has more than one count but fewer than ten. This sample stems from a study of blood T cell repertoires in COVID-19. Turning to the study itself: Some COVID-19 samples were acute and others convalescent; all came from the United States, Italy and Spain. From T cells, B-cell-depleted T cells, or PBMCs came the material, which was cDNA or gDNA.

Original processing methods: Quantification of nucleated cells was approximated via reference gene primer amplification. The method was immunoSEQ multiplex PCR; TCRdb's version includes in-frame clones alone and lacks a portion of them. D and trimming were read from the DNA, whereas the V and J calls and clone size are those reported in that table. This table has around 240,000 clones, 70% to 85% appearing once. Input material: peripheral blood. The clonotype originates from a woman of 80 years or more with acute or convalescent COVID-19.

The CDR3 is CASSSPGQGYSEQYF. The CDR3 nucleotides are TGTGCCAGCAGTAGCCCGGGACAGGGGTATAGCGAGCAGTACTTC. V usage is TRBV28 and J usage is TRBJ2-7, with 10 positions matching TRBD1. Germline loops: CDR1 MDHEN, CDR2 SYDVKM. With V trimmed by 5 bases and J by 6 bases, 10 bases remained unmatched. The CDR3 length is 15 residues.